These 2 T cell receptor beta chains share one sample of origin, sequenced in a study of OX40 agonist ivuxolimab in advanced cancers. The assay was immunoSEQ multiplex PCR, and TCRdb's table has in-frame clones only and misses some. The data show around 100,000 clones, 89% seen once. Sequencing used CD4+ or CD8+ T cells sorted from blood, obtained in a trial of the OX40 agonist ivuxolimab. These receptors were obtained from an adult with an advanced solid tumor such as melanoma, head and neck, liver or kidney cancer.

The V gene is TRBV18, the J gene TRBJ2-5; TRBD2 aligns across 10 bases. The CDR3 totals 16 residues. V was clipped by 8 bases and J by 6 bases; unmatched bases: 15. Germline CDR1 KGHSH, CDR2 LQKENI. CDR3 coding DNA: TGTGCCAGCACCTACACTCTAGCGGGAGTTATAAAGACCCAGTACTTC. Protein: CASTYTLAGVIKTQYF. Based on the CDR3 plus reference TRBV18 and TRBJ2-5, the full variable domain is NAGVMQNPRHLVRRRGQEARLRCSPMKGHSHVYWYRQLPEEGLKFMVYLQKENIIDESGMPKERFSAEFPKEGPSILRIQQVVRGDSAAYFCASTYTLAGVIKTQYFGPGTRLLVL.

The chain couples TRBV30 to TRBJ1-6; 7 bases match TRBD1. Trimming at V came to 3 bases and at J to 6 bases, leaving 5 bases not matched to a gene. CDR1 GTSNPN and CDR2 SVGIG come from the germline V gene (reference sequence). This CDR3 has 14 amino acids. The CDR3 spells CAWRTTGINSPLHF. The CDR3 coding sequence is TGTGCCTGGAGGACGACAGGGATTAATTCACCCCTCCACTTT.